These 25 T cell receptor beta chains originate from one sample sequenced in a study of T-cell memory formation after mild COVID-19. TCRdb itself ran the 5' RACE reads through MiXCR, one entry per CDR3 protein. In the table there are 350,000 to 500,000 distinct CDR3 sequences, 20% to 30% of which are singletons. Sequenced input: PBMCs or a T cell subset sorted from them (not recorded which). The receptors stem from an adult woman who had mild COVID-19 (a few samples of this study predate the infection). Cell type and time point are not known.

In its sample, this clonotype was seen a few times. DNA of the CDR3: TGTGCCAGCAGCTCCCCCGGGACGGGGGACACCGGGGAGCTGTTTTTT. It codes for CASSSPGTGDTGELFF. The chain joins TRBV4-2 to TRBJ2-2, with D maybe TRBD2 (6 bases). CDR3 size: 16 residues. The V and J ends lost 5 bases and 3 bases respectively, with 16 bases between them. In germline, CDR1 is LGHNA, CDR2 YNFKEQ.

The chain carries TRBV20-1 and TRBJ1-3; 9 bases map to TRBD1. The V gene's germline CDR1 is DFQATT and CDR2 SNEGSKA (reference sequence). The CDR3 extends over 17 amino acids. The junction had 12 bases not matched to a gene; V was cut back by 4 bases and J by 2 bases. CDR3 protein: CSAINWGTGRAGNTIYF. CDR3 DNA sequence: TGCAGTGCTATAAATTGGGGGACAGGGAGAGCTGGAAACACCATATATTTT.

The chain combines TRBV4-1 with TRBJ1-5, with D uncertain. V dropped 1 base and J dropped 7 bases, with 11 bases sitting between them. This CDR3 contains 14 residues. CDR1 and CDR2 from the germline V gene are MGHRA and YSYEKL. CDR3 DNA sequence: TGCGCCAGCAGCCAAGGGGCAGGAGGACAGCCCCAGCATTTT. As protein: CASSQGAGGQPQHF.

Comment on this clonotype: At one boundary the junction diverges from the germline segment, which might be a read error. The chain recombines TRBV7-9 with TRBJ2-5; TRBD1 matches at 11 bases. The CDR3 is 17 residues long. Per the germline V gene, CDR1 is SEHNR and CDR2 is FQNEAQ (reference sequence). CDR3 bases: TGTGCCAGCAGCCTAGCTTGGACAGGGGGCACGGGTGAGACCCAGTACTTC. Protein: CASSLAWTGGTGETQYF. Full variable domain (rest looked up from reference TRBV7-9 and TRBJ2-5): DTGVSQNPRHKITKRGQNVTFRCDPISEHNRLYWYRQTLGQGPEFLTYFQNEAQLEKSRLLSDRFSAERPKGSFSTLEIQRTEQGDSAMYLCASSLAWTGGTGETQYFGPGTRLLVL.

The chain recombines TRBV7-2 with TRBJ2-5, with 7 bases identical to TRBD2. The germline gives CDR1 SGHTA, CDR2 FQGNSA. J was trimmed by 13 bases and V by 3 bases; bases with no gene match: 8. The length of the CDR3 is 12 residues. The CDR3 is CASSFGLAAPYF. The CDR3, as DNA: TGTGCCAGCAGCTTTGGGCTAGCGGCCCCGTACTTC.

V usage is TRBV9 and J usage is TRBJ1-6, with 8 bases that match TRBD1. Germline V gene sequence: CDR1 SGDLS, CDR2 YYNGEE. The CDR3 is 14 residues long. V was pared by 3 bases and J by 7 bases, with 3 bases of the junction left unmatched. CDR3: CASSGRTGNSPLHF. Here the CDR3 DNA reads TGTGCCAGCAGCGGTAGGACAGGGAATTCACCCCTCCACTTT. The full variable domain, completed using reference TRBV9 and TRBJ1-6, is DSGVTQTPKHLITATGQRVTLRCSPRSGDLSVYWYQQSLDQGLQFLIQYYNGEERAKGNILERFSAQQFPDLHSELNLSSLELGDSALYFCASSGRTGNSPLHFGNGTRLTVT.

This chain uses TRBV12-3 or TRBV12-4 with TRBJ2-7; possibly TRBD1 or TRBD2 for D (7 bases each). V lost 3 bases and J 5 bases, leaving 17 bases between the germline ends. This CDR3 region has 15 residues. This CDR3 is CASSFGSTGRDEQYF. The DNA for the CDR3 is TGTGCCAGCAGTTTCGGCTCGACAGGGAGGGACGAGCAGTACTTC.

V and J are TRBV18 and TRBJ1-2; D might be TRBD1 (5 bases). The CDR3 loop spans 12 amino acids. The V gene lost 5 bases and the J gene lost 8 bases, with 12 bases spanning the gap. CDR1 KGHSH and CDR2 LQKENI come from the germline V gene. CDR3 protein: CASSTRQSGYTF. CDR3 bases: TGTGCCAGCTCAACTCGACAGTCCGGCTACACCTTC. The full variable domain, in which reference TRBV18 and TRBJ1-2 provide the parts outside the CDR3, is NAGVMQNPRHLVRRRGQEARLRCSPMKGHSHVYWYRQLPEEGLKFMVYLQKENIIDESGMPKERFSAEFPKEGPSILRIQQVVRGDSAAYFCASSTRQSGYTFGSGTRLTVV.

The chain is built from TRBV7-2 and TRBJ1-2; possible D gene TRBD1, 6 bases. Deletions cut 7 bases from V and 11 bases from J, with 23 bases between. Per germline, CDR1 SGHTA and CDR2 FQGNSA. This CDR3 region has 14 residues. The CDR3 reads CASTLIKDRSSYTF. In DNA form, the CDR3 reads TGTGCCAGCACTCTAATAAAGGACAGATCCTCTTACACCTTC.

This clonotype was recorded a few times. The chain carries TRBV7-9 and TRBJ2-1; 8 bases agree with TRBD2. V was clipped by 6 bases and J by 5 bases; unmatched bases: 15. Germline V gives CDR1 SEHNR, CDR2 FQNEAQ (reference sequence). The CDR3 runs to 17 residues. The CDR3 reads CASRLPSGQQRDNEQFF. The CDR3 DNA follows: TGTGCCAGCAGACTACCTAGCGGGCAGCAGAGAGACAATGAGCAGTTCTTC. Combining the CDR3 with reference TRBV7-9 and TRBJ2-1 gives the whole variable domain DTGVSQNPRHKITKRGQNVTFRCDPISEHNRLYWYRQTLGQGPEFLTYFQNEAQLEKSRLLSDRFSAERPKGSFSTLEIQRTEQGDSAMYLCASRLPSGQQRDNEQFFGPGTRLTVL.

There are a few counts of this clonotype. The chain links TRBV7-9 to TRBJ1-1; 10 positions match TRBD1. CDR3 length: 14 amino acids. From germline, CDR1 is SEHNR and CDR2 FQNEAQ (reference sequence). V dropped 0 bases and J dropped 10; count of bases not matched to a gene: 5. CDR3 DNA: TGTGCCAGCAGCTTAGCGGGCCGGGACAGGGGAGCTTTCTTT. The encoded protein is CASSLAGRDRGAFF.

This clonotype appeared a few times. This rearrangement joins TRBV25-1 to TRBJ2-5; D is ambiguous. CDR1 is MGHDK, CDR2 SYGVNS, per germline. The CDR3 contains 14 residues. The V gene lost 3 bases and the J gene lost 5 bases, with 13 bases spanning the gap. CDR3 bases: TGTGCCAGCAGTGATCGGTCCCCACGGGAGACCCAGTACTTC. It is translated as CASSDRSPRETQYF. The whole variable domain, filled in from reference TRBV25-1 and TRBJ2-5, reads EADIYQTPRYLVIGTGKKITLECSQTMGHDKMYWYQQDPGMELHLIHYSYGVNSTEKGDLSSESTVSRIRTEHFPLTLESARPSHTSQYLCASSDRSPRETQYFGPGTRLLVL.

The chain combines TRBV20-1 with TRBJ2-7; maybe TRBD1 (5 bases). V shed 2 bases and J shed 3 bases, with 11 bases lying between them. The CDR3 runs to 13 residues. Germline V lookup: CDR1 DFQATT, CDR2 SNEGSKA (reference sequence). CDR3 region: CSARPRQFYEQYF. The CDR3 coding sequence is TGCAGTGCTAGACCTAGACAGTTCTACGAGCAGTACTTC.

This clonotype was seen a few times. The gene calls are TRBV7-3 and TRBJ2-2; 11 nucleotides line up with TRBD2. Germline V CDR1 and CDR2: SGHTA, FQGTGA. V shed 6 bases and J 4 bases; nucleotides not matched to a gene: 4. This CDR3 has 15 residues. In DNA form, the CDR3 reads TGTGCCAGCAGACTAGCGGGAGATAGCACCGGGGAGCTGTTTTTT. This sequence encodes CASRLAGDSTGELFF.

This clonotype showed up just a few times. The rearrangement joins TRBV5-1 to TRBJ2-2, with D perhaps matching TRBD2 (5 bases). Germline lookup yields CDR1 SGHRS and CDR2 YFSETQ. Trimming took off 6 bases at V and 0 bases at J, with 15 bases between the two ends. The CDR3 sequence is 16 residues long. The CDR3 coding sequence is TGCGCCAGCACCCTAGCCGACAAAGCGAACACCGGGGAGCTGTTTTTT. It specifies CASTLADKANTGELFF.

The chain uses TRBV5-5 and TRBJ2-1; 15 nucleotides align to TRBD2. With V trimmed by 4 bases and J by 8 bases, 16 bases remained unmatched. Germline V CDR1 and CDR2: SGHKS, YYEKEE (reference sequence). The CDR3 is 19 amino acids. The CDR3 here is CASSALRTSGRARIHEQFF. Here the CDR3 DNA reads TGTGCCAGCAGCGCGCTGAGGACTAGCGGGAGGGCCAGGATCCATGAGCAGTTCTTC.

This clonotype was picked up a small number of times. This chain connects TRBV7-6 to TRBJ2-1; D gene unclear. V lost 1 base to trimming and J lost 0 bases, with 7 bases between them. The CDR3 has 15 residues. Germline V gene lookup returns CDR1 SGHVS and CDR2 FNYEAQ. This CDR3 is CASSLVGYSYNEQFF. The CDR3 DNA follows: TGTGCCAGCAGCTTAGTAGGGTACTCCTACAATGAGCAGTTCTTC.

This clonotype was detected only a few times. The V gene is TRBV29-1, the J gene TRBJ2-1; 9 bases are shared with TRBD2. Germline V gene lookup returns CDR1 SQVTM and CDR2 ANQGSEA. The CDR3 covers 14 residues. V lost 0 bases and J lost 6; bases outside the gene matches: 3. The CDR3: CSVEDRGRGNEQFF. The CDR3 bases are TGCAGCGTTGAAGATCGCGGGAGGGGCAATGAGCAGTTCTTC.

The sample holds a few counts of this clonotype. For the CDR3, the DNA is TGCAGTGCCTCATTTGGGACAGGGGCTCGGGAGCAGTACTTC. Translation gives CSASFGTGAREQYF. The chain couples TRBV20-1 to TRBJ2-7; TRBD1 aligns across 10 bases. The CDR3 is made up of 14 amino acids. Looked up from germline, CDR1 is DFQATT and CDR2 is SNEGSKA (reference sequence). V lost 6 bases to trimming and J lost 7 bases; unmatched junction nucleotides: 12.

V and J are TRBV9 and TRBJ1-1; 10 bases are a match to TRBD1. V dropped 4 bases and J dropped 0; count of bases not matched to a gene: 12. The CDR3 length is 18 residues. In germline, CDR1 is SGDLS, CDR2 YYNGEE. In DNA, the CDR3 is TGTGCCAGCAGCCTCATAGGGACAGGGGAATTTATGAACACTGAAGCTTTCTTT. It yields the protein CASSLIGTGEFMNTEAFF.

The chain carries TRBV6-6 and TRBJ2-2; possibly TRBD2 for D (6 bases). The CDR3 has 13 amino acids. The V gene's germline CDR1 is MNHNY and CDR2 SVGAGI (reference sequence). Trimming shortened V by 6 bases and J by 5 bases, and 10 bases separated the two germline ends. Here the CDR3 reads CASSTAGTGELFF. Written as DNA, the CDR3 is TGTGCCAGCAGCACGGCGGGGACCGGGGAGCTGTTTTTT.

This clonotype was seen at least ten times. The V gene is TRBV20-1, the J gene TRBJ2-3; a possible D gene is TRBD1 (5 bases). Trimming left V 3 bases short and J 5 bases short, with 9 bases between. This CDR3 has 12 amino acids. CDR1 is DFQATT, CDR2 SNEGSKA, per germline (reference sequence). This CDR3 reads CSASNRRDTQYF. The CDR3 coding sequence is TGCAGTGCTAGCAACAGGAGAGATACGCAGTATTTT.

This clonotype has just a few counts. The V gene is TRBV6-5, the J gene TRBJ2-3; D may be TRBD2 (6 bases). CDR1 and CDR2 (germline): MNHEY, SVGAGI. Trimming cost V 5 bases and J 10 bases, with 10 bases left between them. CDR3 length: 11 residues. The chain's CDR3 is CASSAGGAQYF. DNA of the CDR3: TGTGCCAGCAGTGCCGGGGGTGCGCAGTATTTT.

The chain uses TRBV4-1 and TRBJ1-2, with unresolved D. Germline V CDR1 and CDR2: MGHRA, YSYEKL. This CDR3 spans 14 amino acids. V was pared by 4 bases and J by 4 bases, with 13 bases between. The CDR3 DNA reads as TGCGCCAGCAGCCCGGGCGAATTTGGCTATGGCTACACCTTC. Protein product: CASSPGEFGYGYTF.

This chain connects TRBV20-1 to TRBJ2-5, with no clear D. Germline V gene lookup returns CDR1 DFQATT and CDR2 SNEGSKA (reference sequence). CDR3 length: 16 residues. The germline V and J ends were trimmed by 1 base and 6 bases, with 21 bases remaining between them. The CDR3 DNA reads as TGCAGTGCTAGAGTTGGGCCCCGTTTTGCGAGTCAGACCCAGTACTTC. It yields the protein CSARVGPRFASQTQYF.